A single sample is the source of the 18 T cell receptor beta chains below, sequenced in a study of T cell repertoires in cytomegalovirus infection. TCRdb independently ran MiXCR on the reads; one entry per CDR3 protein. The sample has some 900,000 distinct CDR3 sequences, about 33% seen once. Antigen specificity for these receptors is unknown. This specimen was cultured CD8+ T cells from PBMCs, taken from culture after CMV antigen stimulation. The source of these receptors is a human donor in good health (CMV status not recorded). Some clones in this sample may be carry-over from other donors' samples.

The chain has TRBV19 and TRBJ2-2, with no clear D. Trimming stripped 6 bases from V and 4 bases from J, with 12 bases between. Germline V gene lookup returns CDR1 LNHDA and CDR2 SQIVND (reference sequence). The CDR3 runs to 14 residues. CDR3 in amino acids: CASSYPTTTGELFF. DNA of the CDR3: TGTGCCAGTAGCTACCCCACTACCACCGGGGAGCTGTTTTTT.

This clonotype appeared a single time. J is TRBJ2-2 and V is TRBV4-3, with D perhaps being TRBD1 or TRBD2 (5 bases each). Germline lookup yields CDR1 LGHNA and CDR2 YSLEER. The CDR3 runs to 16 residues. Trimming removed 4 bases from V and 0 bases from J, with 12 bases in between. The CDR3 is CASSPGTGSNTGELFF. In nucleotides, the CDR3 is TGCGCCAGCAGCCCCGGGACGGGTTCGAACACCGGGGAGCTGTTTTTT.

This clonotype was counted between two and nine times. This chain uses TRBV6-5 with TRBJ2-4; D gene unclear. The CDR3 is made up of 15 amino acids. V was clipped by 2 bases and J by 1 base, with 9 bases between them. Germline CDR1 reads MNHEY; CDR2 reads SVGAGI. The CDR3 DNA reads TGTGCCAGCAGTTACGGGATAACGGCCAAAAACATTCAGTACTTC. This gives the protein CASSYGITAKNIQYF.

CDR3 protein: CASSPPGAVPFYEQYF. CDR3 bases: TGTGCCAGCTCACCACCGGGGGCAGTACCGTTCTACGAGCAGTACTTC. This chain connects TRBV18 to TRBJ2-7, with D tentatively TRBD1 (6 bases). The V end lost 0 bases, the J end lost 3 bases, and 15 bases lay between the germline ends. CDR3 size: 16 residues. Per germline, CDR1 KGHSH and CDR2 LQKENI.

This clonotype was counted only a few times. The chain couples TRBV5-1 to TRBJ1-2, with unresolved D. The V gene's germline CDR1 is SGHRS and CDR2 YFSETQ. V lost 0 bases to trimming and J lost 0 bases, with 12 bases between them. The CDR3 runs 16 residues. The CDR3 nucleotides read TGCGCCAGCAGCTTGGTAACACCTGAGGCTAACTATGGCTACACCTTC. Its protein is CASSLVTPEANYGYTF.

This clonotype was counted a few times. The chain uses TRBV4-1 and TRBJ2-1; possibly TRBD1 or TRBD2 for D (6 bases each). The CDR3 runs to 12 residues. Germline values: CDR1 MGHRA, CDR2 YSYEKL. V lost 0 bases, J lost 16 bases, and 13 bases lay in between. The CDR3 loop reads CASSQEKGGQFF. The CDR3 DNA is TGCGCCAGCAGCCAAGAGAAGGGGGGCCAATTCTTC.

CDR3 amino acids: CASSQQGYHEQFF. CDR3 sequence (DNA): TGTGCCAGCAGCCAACAGGGATACCATGAGCAGTTCTTC. The rearrangement joins TRBV7-6 to TRBJ2-1; possible D gene TRBD1, 6 bases. The ends were cut back, 5 bases at V and 8 bases at J, with 13 bases in the middle. The V gene's germline CDR1 is SGHVS and CDR2 FNYEAQ. The CDR3 sequence is 13 residues long. The whole variable domain, remainder taken from reference TRBV7-6 and TRBJ2-1, is GAGVSQSPRYKVTKRGQDVALRCDPISGHVSLYWYRQALGQGPEFLTYFNYEAQQDKSGLPNDRFSAERPEGSISTLTIQRTEQRDSAMYRCASSQQGYHEQFFGPGTRLTVL.

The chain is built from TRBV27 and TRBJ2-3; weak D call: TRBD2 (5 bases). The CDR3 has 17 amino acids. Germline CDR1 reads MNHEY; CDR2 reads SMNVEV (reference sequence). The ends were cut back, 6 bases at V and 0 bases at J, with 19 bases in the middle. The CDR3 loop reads CASRSPLGGPSTDTQYF. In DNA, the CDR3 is TGTGCCAGCAGGAGCCCTTTGGGCGGGCCTAGCACAGATACGCAGTATTTT.

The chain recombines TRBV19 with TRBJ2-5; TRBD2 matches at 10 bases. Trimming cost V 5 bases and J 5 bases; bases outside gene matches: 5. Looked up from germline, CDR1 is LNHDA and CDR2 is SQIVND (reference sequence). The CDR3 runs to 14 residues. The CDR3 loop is CASSQLAGSETQYF. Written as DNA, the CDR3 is TGTGCCAGTAGTCAACTAGCGGGGTCGGAGACCCAGTACTTC.

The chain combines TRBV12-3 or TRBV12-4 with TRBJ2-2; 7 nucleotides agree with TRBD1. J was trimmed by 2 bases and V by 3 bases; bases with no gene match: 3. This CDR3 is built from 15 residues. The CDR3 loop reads CASSLKGANTGELFF. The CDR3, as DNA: TGTGCCAGCAGTTTGAAGGGGGCAAACACCGGGGAGCTGTTTTTT.

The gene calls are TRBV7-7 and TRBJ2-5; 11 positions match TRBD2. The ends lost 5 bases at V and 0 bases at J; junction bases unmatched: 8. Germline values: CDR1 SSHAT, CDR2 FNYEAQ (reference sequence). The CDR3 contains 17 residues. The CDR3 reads CASSAGTSGIHQETQYF. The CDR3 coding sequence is TGTGCCAGCAGCGCTGGGACTAGCGGAATCCACCAAGAGACCCAGTACTTC.

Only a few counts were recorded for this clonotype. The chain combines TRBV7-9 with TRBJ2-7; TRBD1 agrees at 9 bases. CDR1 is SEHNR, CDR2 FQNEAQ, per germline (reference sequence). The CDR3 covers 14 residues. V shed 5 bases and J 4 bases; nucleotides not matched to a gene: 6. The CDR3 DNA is TGTGCCAGCAGCACCCGGGACAGGGTATACGAGCAGTACTTC. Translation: CASSTRDRVYEQYF. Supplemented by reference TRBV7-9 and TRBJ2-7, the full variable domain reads DTGVSQNPRHKITKRGQNVTFRCDPISEHNRLYWYRQTLGQGPEFLTYFQNEAQLEKSRLLSDRFSAERPKGSFSTLEIQRTEQGDSAMYLCASSTRDRVYEQYFGPGTRLTVT.

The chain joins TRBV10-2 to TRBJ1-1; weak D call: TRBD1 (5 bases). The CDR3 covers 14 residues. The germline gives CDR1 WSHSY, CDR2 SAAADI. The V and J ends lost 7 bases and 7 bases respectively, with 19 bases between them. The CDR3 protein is CASTEGPGRIEAFF. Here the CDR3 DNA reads TGCGCCAGCACCGAGGGGCCGGGACGGATTGAAGCTTTCTTT.

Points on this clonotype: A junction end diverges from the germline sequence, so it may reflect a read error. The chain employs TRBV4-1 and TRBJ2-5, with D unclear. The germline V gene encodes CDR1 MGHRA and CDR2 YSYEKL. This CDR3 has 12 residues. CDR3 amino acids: CASSQNDRVRNF. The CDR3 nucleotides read TGCGCCAGCAGCCAAAATGACCGTGTACGGAACTTC.

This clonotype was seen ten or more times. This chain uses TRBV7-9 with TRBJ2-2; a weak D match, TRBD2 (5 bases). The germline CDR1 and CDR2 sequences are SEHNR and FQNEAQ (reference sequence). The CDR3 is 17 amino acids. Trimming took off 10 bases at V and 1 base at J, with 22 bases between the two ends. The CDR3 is CATPAGGPIGNTGELFF. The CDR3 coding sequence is TGTGCCACGCCAGCAGGAGGCCCAATCGGGAACACCGGGGAGCTGTTTTTT. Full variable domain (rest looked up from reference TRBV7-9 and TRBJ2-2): DTGVSQNPRHKITKRGQNVTFRCDPISEHNRLYWYRQTLGQGPEFLTYFQNEAQLEKSRLLSDRFSAERPKGSFSTLEIQRTEQGDSAMYLCATPAGGPIGNTGELFFGEGSRLTVL.

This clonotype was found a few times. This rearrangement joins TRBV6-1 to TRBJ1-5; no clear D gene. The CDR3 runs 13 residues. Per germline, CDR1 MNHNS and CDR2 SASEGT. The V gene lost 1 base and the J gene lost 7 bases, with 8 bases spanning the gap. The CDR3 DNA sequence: TGTGCCAGCAGTGAAGAGGGCTGGCAGCCCCAGCATTTT. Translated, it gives CASSEEGWQPQHF.

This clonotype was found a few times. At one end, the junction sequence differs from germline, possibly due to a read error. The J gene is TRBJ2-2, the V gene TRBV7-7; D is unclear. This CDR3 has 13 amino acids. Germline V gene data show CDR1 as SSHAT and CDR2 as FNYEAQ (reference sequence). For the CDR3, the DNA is TGTGCTAGCAGCTTGACCCCCACCGGGGAGCTGTTTTTT. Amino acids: CASSLTPTGELFF.

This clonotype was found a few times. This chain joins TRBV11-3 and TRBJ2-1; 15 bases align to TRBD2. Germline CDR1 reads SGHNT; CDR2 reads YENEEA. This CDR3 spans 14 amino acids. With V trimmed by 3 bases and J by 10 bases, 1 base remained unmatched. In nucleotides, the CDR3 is TGTGCCAGCAGCTTCGGGACTAGCGGGGGGGAGCAGTTCTTC. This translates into CASSFGTSGGEQFF.